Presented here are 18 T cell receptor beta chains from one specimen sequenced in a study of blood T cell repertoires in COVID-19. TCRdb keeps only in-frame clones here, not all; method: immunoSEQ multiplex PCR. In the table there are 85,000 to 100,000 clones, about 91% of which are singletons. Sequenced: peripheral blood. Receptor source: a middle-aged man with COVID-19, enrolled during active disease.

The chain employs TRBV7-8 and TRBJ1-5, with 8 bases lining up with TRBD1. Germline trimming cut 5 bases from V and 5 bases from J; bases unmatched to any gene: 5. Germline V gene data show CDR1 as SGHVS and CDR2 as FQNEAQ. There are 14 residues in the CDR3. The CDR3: CASSLQGAYQPQHF. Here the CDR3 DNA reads TGTGCCAGCAGCCTGCAGGGGGCATATCAGCCCCAGCATTTT.

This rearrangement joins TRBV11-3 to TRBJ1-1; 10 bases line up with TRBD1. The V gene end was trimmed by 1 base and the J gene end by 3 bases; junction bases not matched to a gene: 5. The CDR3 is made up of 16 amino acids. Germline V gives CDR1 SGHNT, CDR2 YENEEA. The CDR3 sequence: CASSLGGTGADTEAFF. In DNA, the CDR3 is TGTGCCAGCAGCTTAGGGGGGACAGGGGCGGACACTGAAGCTTTCTTT.

The DNA of the CDR3 is TGTGCCAGCAGTTTCGACAGGGGGACTGAAGCTTTCTTT. Translating gives CASSFDRGTEAFF. The rearrangement joins TRBV12-3 or TRBV12-4 to TRBJ1-1; 9 nucleotides agree with TRBD1. Trimming at V came to 3 bases and at J to 5 bases, leaving 1 base not matched to a gene. CDR3 size: 13 residues.

The CDR3 nucleotides read TGTGCCAGTAGTACCCCCACGGTGAGCATGAACACTGAAGCTTTCTTT. It translates to CASSTPTVSMNTEAFF. J is TRBJ1-1 and V is TRBV19, with D hard to call. CDR1 and CDR2 (germline): LNHDA, SQIVND (reference sequence). Trimming stripped 4 bases from V and 0 bases from J, with 15 bases between. CDR3 length: 16 residues.

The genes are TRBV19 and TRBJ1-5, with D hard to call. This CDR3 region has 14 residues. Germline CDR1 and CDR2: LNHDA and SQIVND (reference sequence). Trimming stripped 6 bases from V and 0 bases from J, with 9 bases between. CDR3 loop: CASSFGDSNQPQHF. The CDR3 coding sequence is TGTGCCAGTAGCTTCGGGGATAGCAATCAGCCCCAGCATTTT.

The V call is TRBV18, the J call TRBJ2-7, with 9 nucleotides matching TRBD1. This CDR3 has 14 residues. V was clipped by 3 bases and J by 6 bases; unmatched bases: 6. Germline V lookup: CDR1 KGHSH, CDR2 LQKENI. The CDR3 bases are TGTGCCAGCTCACCCGGGACAGGGTATAGCGAGCAGTACTTC. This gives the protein CASSPGTGYSEQYF.

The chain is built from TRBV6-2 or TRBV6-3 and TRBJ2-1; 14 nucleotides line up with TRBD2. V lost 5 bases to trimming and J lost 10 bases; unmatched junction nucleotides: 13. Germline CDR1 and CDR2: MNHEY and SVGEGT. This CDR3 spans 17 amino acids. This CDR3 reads CASSSAPGLAGVGEQFF. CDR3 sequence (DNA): TGTGCCAGCAGTAGCGCTCCGGGACTAGCGGGGGTCGGGGAGCAGTTCTTC.

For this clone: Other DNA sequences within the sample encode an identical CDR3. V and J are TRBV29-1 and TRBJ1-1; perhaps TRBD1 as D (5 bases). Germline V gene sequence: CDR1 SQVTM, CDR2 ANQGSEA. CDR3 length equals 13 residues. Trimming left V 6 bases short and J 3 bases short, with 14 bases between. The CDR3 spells CSVVKGAYTEAFF. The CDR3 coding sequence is TGCAGCGTGGTCAAAGGGGCCTACACTGAAGCTTTCTTT. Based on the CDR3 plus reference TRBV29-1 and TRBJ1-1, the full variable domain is SAVISQKPSRDICQRGTSLTIQCQVDSQVTMMFWYRQQPGQSLTLIATANQGSEATYESGFVIDKFPISRPNLTFSTLTVSNMSPEDSSIYLCSVVKGAYTEAFFGQGTRLTVV.

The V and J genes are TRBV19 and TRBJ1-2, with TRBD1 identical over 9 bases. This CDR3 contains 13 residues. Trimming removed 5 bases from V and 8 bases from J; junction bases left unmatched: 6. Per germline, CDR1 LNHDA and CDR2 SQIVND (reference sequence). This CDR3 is CASSSGTGRGYTF. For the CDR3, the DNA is TGTGCCAGTAGTTCCGGGACAGGGAGAGGCTACACCTTC.

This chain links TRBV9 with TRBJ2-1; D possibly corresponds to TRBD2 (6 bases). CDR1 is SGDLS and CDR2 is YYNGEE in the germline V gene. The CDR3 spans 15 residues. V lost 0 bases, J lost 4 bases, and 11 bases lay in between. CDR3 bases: TGTGCCAGCAGCGTAGGGGGGGATCCTTACAATGAGCAGTTCTTC. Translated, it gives CASSVGGDPYNEQFF.

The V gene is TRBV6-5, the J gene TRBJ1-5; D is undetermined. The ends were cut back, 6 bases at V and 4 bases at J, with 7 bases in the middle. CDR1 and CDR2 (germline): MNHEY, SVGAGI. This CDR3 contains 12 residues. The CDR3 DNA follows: TGTGCCAGCAGAGCCGGGAATCAGCCCCAGCATTTT. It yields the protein CASRAGNQPQHF.

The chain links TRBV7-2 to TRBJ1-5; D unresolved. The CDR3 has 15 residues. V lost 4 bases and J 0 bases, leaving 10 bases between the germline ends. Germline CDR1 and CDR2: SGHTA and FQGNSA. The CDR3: CASSWRGGSNQPQHF. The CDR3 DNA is TGTGCCAGCAGCTGGAGAGGCGGTAGCAATCAGCCCCAGCATTTT.

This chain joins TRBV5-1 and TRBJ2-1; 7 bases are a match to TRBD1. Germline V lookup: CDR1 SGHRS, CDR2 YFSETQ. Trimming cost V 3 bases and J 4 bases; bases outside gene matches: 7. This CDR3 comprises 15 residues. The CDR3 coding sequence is TGCGCCAGCAGCTCCTCGGGACAGACATACAATGAGCAGTTCTTC. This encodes CASSSSGQTYNEQFF.

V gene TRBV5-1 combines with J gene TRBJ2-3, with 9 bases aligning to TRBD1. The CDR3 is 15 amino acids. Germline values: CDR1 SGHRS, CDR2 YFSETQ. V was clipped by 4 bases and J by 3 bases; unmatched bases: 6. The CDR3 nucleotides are TGCGCCAGCAGCCCGGGGACAGGGCAGACAGATACGCAGTATTTT. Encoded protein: CASSPGTGQTDTQYF. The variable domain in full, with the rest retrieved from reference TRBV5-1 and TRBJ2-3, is KAGVTQTPRYLIKTRGQQVTLSCSPISGHRSVSWYQQTPGQGLQFLFEYFSETQRNKGNFPGRFSGRQFSNSRSEMNVSTLELGDSALYLCASSPGTGQTDTQYFGPGTRLTVL.

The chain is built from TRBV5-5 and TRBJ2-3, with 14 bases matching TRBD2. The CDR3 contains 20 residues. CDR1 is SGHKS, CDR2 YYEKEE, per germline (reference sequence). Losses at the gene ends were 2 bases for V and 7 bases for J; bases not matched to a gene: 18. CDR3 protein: CASSLLRTSGGPPFTNTQYF. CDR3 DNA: TGTGCCAGCAGCTTACTCCGGACTAGCGGGGGGCCCCCTTTTACGAATACGCAGTATTTT.

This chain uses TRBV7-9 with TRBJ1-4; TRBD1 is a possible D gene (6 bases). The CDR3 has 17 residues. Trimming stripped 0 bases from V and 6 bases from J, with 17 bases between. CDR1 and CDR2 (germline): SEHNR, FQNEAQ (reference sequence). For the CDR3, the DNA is TGTGCCAGCAGCTTAGCGAGGGGGTCGACTTGGGATGAAAAACTGTTTTTT. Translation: CASSLARGSTWDEKLFF.

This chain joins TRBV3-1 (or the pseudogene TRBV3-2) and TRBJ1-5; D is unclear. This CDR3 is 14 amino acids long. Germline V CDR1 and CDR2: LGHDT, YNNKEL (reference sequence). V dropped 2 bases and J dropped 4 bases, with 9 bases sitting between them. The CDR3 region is CASSQSGGNQPQHF. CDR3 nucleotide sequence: TGTGCCAGCAGCCAATCAGGCGGGAATCAGCCCCAGCATTTT.

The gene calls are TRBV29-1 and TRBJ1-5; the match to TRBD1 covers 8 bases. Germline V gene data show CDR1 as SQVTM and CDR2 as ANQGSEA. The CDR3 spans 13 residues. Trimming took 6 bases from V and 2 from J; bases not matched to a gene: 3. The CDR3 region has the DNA TGCAGCGTCCAGGGGGCGGGCAATCAGCCCCAGCATTTT. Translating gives CSVQGAGNQPQHF.